The rows below give T cell receptor beta chains drawn from one sample of a study of cytomegalovirus exposure and HLA in healthy donors. TCRdb's copy holds only in-frame clones and misses some; the assay was immunoSEQ multiplex PCR. Here the sample spans fewer than 200,000 clones, around 69% being singletons. Input material: PBMCs. These receptors all come from a woman aged 25 to 45 in good health and CMV-seronegative. The CDR3 runs from the conserved cysteine through the conserved F or W. The D gene is left open where the match is weak. Size is omitted from some rows. Given values are once, few, many or a class for expanded clones.

clone size: -
D gene: -
V gene: TRBV5-1
J gene: TRBJ1-3
CDR3 protein: CASSLQGSGNTIYF
CDR3 DNA: TGCGCCAGCAGCCTACAGGGATCTGGAAACACCATATATTTT

clone size: -
D gene: TRBD1
V gene: TRBV15
J gene: TRBJ1-2
CDR3 protein: CATSIGGGYGYTF
CDR3 DNA: TGTGCCACCAGCATAGGGGGCGGCTATGGCTACACCTTC

clone size: -
D gene: -
V gene: TRBV7-3
J gene: TRBJ2-3
CDR3 protein: CASSQGPMYGTQYF
CDR3 DNA: TGTGCCAGCAGTCAGGGTCCAATGTATGGGACGCAGTATTTT

clone size: -
D gene: -
V gene: TRBV30
J gene: TRBJ1-3
CDR3 protein: CAWSVGGGGNTIYF
CDR3 DNA: TGTGCCTGGAGTGTTGGGGGGGGTGGAAACACCATATATTTT

clone size: -
D gene: TRBD2
V gene: TRBV28
J gene: TRBJ2-1
CDR3 protein: CAAKSMGLAGTSSYNEQFF
CDR3 DNA: TGTGCCGCCAAAAGCATGGGACTAGCGGGGACGAGCTCCTACAATGAGCAGTTCTTC

clone size: few
D gene: TRBD2
V gene: TRBV5-1
J gene: TRBJ2-5
CDR3 protein: CASSSRLAGAQETQYF
CDR3 DNA: TGCGCCAGCAGCAGCCGACTAGCGGGGGCCCAAGAGACCCAGTACTTC

clone size: -
D gene: -
V gene: TRBV19
J gene: TRBJ1-5
CDR3 protein: CASSRNWAGDQPQHF
CDR3 DNA: TGTGCCAGTAGTCGGAATTGGGCAGGGGATCAGCCCCAGCATTTT

clone size: few
D gene: -
V gene: TRBV4-1
J gene: TRBJ2-7
CDR3 protein: CASSQLAGAEQYF
CDR3 DNA: TGCGCCAGCAGCCAACTTGCCGGAGCCGAGCAGTACTTC

clone size: -
D gene: -
V gene: TRBV9
J gene: TRBJ2-7
CDR3 protein: CASSAAGSYEQYF
CDR3 DNA: TGTGCCAGCAGCGCCGCAGGGTCCTACGAGCAGTACTTC

clone size: -
D gene: -
V gene: TRBV4-3
J gene: TRBJ1-1
CDR3 protein: CASSQGRTNTEAFF
CDR3 DNA: TGCGCCAGCAGCCAAGGGAGAACAAACACTGAAGCTTTCTTT

clone size: once
D gene: -
V gene: TRBV7-2
J gene: TRBJ1-1
CDR3 protein: CASSPHQGTEAFF
CDR3 DNA: TGTGCCAGCAGCCCCCACCAGGGTACTGAAGCTTTCTTT

clone size: -
D gene: TRBD1
V gene: TRBV9
J gene: TRBJ2-2
CDR3 protein: CASSVAIKRTGGVKTNTGELFF
CDR3 DNA: TGTGCCAGCAGCGTAGCAATAAAAAGGACAGGTGGGGTTAAGACGAACACCGGGGAGCTGTTTTTT

clone size: -
D gene: -
V gene: TRBV11-2
J gene: TRBJ2-3
CDR3 protein: CASSPAPLPTDTQYF
CDR3 DNA: TGTGCCAGCAGCCCAGCGCCACTACCCACAGATACGCAGTATTTT

clone size: -
D gene: -
V gene: TRBV29-1
J gene: TRBJ2-7
CDR3 protein: CSANQDSYEQYF
CDR3 DNA: TGCAGCGCCAACCAGGATTCCTACGAGCAGTACTTC

clone size: -
D gene: TRBD2
V gene: TRBV4-2
J gene: TRBJ2-7
CDR3 protein: CASSQGTSGSEQYF
CDR3 DNA: TGTGCCAGCAGCCAAGGGACTAGCGGGAGCGAGCAGTACTTC

clone size: -
D gene: -
V gene: TRBV4-3
J gene: TRBJ2-6
CDR3 protein: CASSPDSNSGANVLTF
CDR3 DNA: TGCGCCAGCAGCCCCGACTCCAACTCTGGGGCCAACGTCCTGACTTTC

clone size: once
D gene: TRBD1
V gene: TRBV29-1
J gene: TRBJ2-5
CDR3 protein: CSGKGQASATQYF
CDR3 DNA: TGCAGCGGTAAGGGACAGGCCTCCGCAACCCAGTACTTC

clone size: -
D gene: TRBD2
V gene: TRBV6-6
J gene: TRBJ2-7
CDR3 protein: CASSSTGTTYEQYF
CDR3 DNA: TGTGCCAGCAGTTCTACCGGGACTACCTACGAGCAGTACTTC

clone size: few
D gene: TRBD2
V gene: TRBV7-8
J gene: TRBJ2-3
CDR3 protein: CASSGGLAGGGRTDTQYF
CDR3 DNA: TGTGCCAGCAGCGGGGGACTAGCGGGAGGGGGACGCACAGATACGCAGTATTTT

clone size: -
D gene: -
V gene: TRBV7-9
J gene: TRBJ2-1
CDR3 protein: CASSLPLQYNEQFF
CDR3 DNA: TGTGCCAGCAGCCTCCCTTTGCAGTACAATGAGCAGTTCTTC

clone size: -
D gene: -
V gene: TRBV5-6
J gene: TRBJ2-7
CDR3 protein: CASSSLPLEQYF
CDR3 DNA: TGTGCCAGCAGCTCCCTACCCTTAGAGCAGTACTTC

clone size: -
D gene: TRBD2
V gene: TRBV27
J gene: TRBJ2-1
CDR3 protein: CASSPPGLGYNEQFF
CDR3 DNA: TGTGCCAGCAGTCCCCCGGGACTAGGGTACAATGAGCAGTTCTTC

clone size: -
D gene: -
V gene: TRBV4-3
J gene: TRBJ2-3
CDR3 protein: CASSQDSGSDTQYF
CDR3 DNA: TGCGCCAGCAGCCAAGATTCAGGGTCAGATACGCAGTATTTT

clone size: -
D gene: -
V gene: TRBV6-5
J gene: TRBJ2-7
CDR3 protein: CASSSTYEQYF
CDR3 DNA: TGTGCCAGCAGTTCCACCTACGAGCAGTACTTC

clone size: -
D gene: TRBD2
V gene: TRBV29-1
J gene: TRBJ2-1
CDR3 protein: CSVVPGLAQVANEQFF
CDR3 DNA: TGCAGCGTTGTACCGGGACTAGCGCAGGTAGCCAATGAGCAGTTCTTC

clone size: -
D gene: TRBD1
V gene: TRBV18
J gene: TRBJ1-1
CDR3 protein: CASSSDRETEAFF
CDR3 DNA: TGTGCCAGCTCATCGGACAGGGAGACTGAAGCTTTCTTT

clone size: -
D gene: -
V gene: TRBV2
J gene: TRBJ2-7
CDR3 protein: CASSRFRGEQYF
CDR3 DNA: TGTGCCAGCAGTAGGTTCCGCGGCGAGCAGTACTTC

clone size: -
D gene: -
V gene: TRBV4-1
J gene: TRBJ2-7
CDR3 protein: CASSQTLLTVPYEQYF
CDR3 DNA: TGCGCCAGCAGCCAAACCTTACTGACAGTTCCCTACGAGCAGTACTTC

clone size: -
D gene: TRBD2
V gene: TRBV7-3
J gene: TRBJ2-2
CDR3 protein: CASSPSGGGLTGELFF
CDR3 DNA: TGTGCCAGCAGCCCTTCCGGGGGGGGCCTTACCGGGGAGCTGTTTTTT

clone size: once
D gene: -
V gene: TRBV19
J gene: TRBJ1-6
CDR3 protein: CALRVGVNNSPLHF
CDR3 DNA: TGTGCATTAAGGGTAGGGGTAAATAATTCACCCCTCCACTTT

clone size: -
D gene: -
V gene: TRBV4-3
J gene: TRBJ2-7
CDR3 protein: CASSPGAGSSYEQYF
CDR3 DNA: TGCGCCAGCAGCCCCGGCGCGGGGTCCTCCTACGAGCAGTACTTC

clone size: once
D gene: -
V gene: TRBV6-6
J gene: TRBJ2-2
CDR3 protein: CASSYEVRGELFF
CDR3 DNA: TGTGCCAGCAGTTACGAGGTTCGGGGGGAGCTGTTTTTT

clone size: -
D gene: -
V gene: TRBV7-3
J gene: TRBJ2-5
CDR3 protein: CASSLTREETQYF
CDR3 DNA: TGTGCCAGCAGCTTAACCCGAGAAGAGACCCAGTACTTC

clone size: -
D gene: TRBD2
V gene: TRBV4-1
J gene: TRBJ2-3
CDR3 protein: CASSQGRILAGVTTDTQYF
CDR3 DNA: TGCGCCAGCAGCCAAGGGCGCATACTAGCGGGGGTTACCACAGATACGCAGTATTTT

clone size: -
D gene: TRBD2
V gene: TRBV9
J gene: TRBJ2-5
CDR3 protein: CASSASGGIQETQYF
CDR3 DNA: TGTGCCAGCAGCGCTAGCGGGGGTATCCAAGAGACCCAGTACTTC

clone size: few
D gene: -
V gene: TRBV9
J gene: TRBJ2-3
CDR3 protein: CASSVDRNRWGTQYF
CDR3 DNA: TGTGCCAGCAGCGTAGATCGGAATAGGTGGGGCACGCAGTATTTT

clone size: -
D gene: TRBD2
V gene: TRBV30
J gene: TRBJ2-5
CDR3 protein: CAWSRGLAEQSRGETQYF
CDR3 DNA: TGTGCCTGGAGTCGGGGACTAGCGGAACAATCCCGGGGGGAGACCCAGTACTTC

clone size: -
D gene: -
V gene: TRBV5-1
J gene: TRBJ2-2
CDR3 protein: CASSLDKNTGELFF
CDR3 DNA: TGCGCCAGCAGCTTGGACAAAAACACCGGGGAGCTGTTTTTT

clone size: -
D gene: -
V gene: TRBV28
J gene: TRBJ2-7
CDR3 protein: CASTGAYEQYF
CDR3 DNA: TGTGCCAGCACCGGGGCCTACGAGCAGTACTTC

clone size: -
D gene: TRBD2
V gene: TRBV19
J gene: TRBJ2-1
CDR3 protein: CASNSGGRYNEQFF
CDR3 DNA: TGTGCCAGTAATAGCGGGGGGAGGTACAATGAGCAGTTCTTC

clone size: few
D gene: -
V gene: TRBV15
J gene: TRBJ1-3
CDR3 protein: CATSSIQISGNTIYF
CDR3 DNA: TGTGCCACCAGCAGCATTCAGATCTCTGGAAACACCATATATTTT

clone size: -
D gene: -
V gene: TRBV2
J gene: TRBJ1-1
CDR3 protein: CASSPPGYTEAFF
CDR3 DNA: TGTGCCAGCAGTCCCCCGGGTTACACTGAAGCTTTCTTT

clone size: -
D gene: TRBD1
V gene: TRBV5-1
J gene: TRBJ2-6
CDR3 protein: CASRDRGALMNPSSGANVLTF
CDR3 DNA: TGCGCCAGCAGGGACAGGGGAGCTCTTATGAATCCGAGCTCTGGGGCCAACGTCCTGACTTTC

clone size: -
D gene: -
V gene: TRBV7-3
J gene: TRBJ2-5
CDR3 protein: CASSRDNQETQYF
CDR3 DNA: TGTGCCAGCAGCCGGGACAATCAAGAGACCCAGTACTTC

clone size: -
D gene: -
V gene: TRBV2
J gene: TRBJ2-7
CDR3 protein: CASSGRFYEQYF
CDR3 DNA: TGTGCCAGCAGTGGTCGGTTTTACGAGCAGTACTTC

clone size: -
D gene: TRBD2
V gene: TRBV6-4
J gene: TRBJ2-3
CDR3 protein: CASSERLAPTDTQYF
CDR3 DNA: TGTGCCAGCAGTGAAAGACTAGCGCCCACAGATACGCAGTATTTT

clone size: -
D gene: TRBD2
V gene: TRBV4-2
J gene: TRBJ2-5
CDR3 protein: CASSQDRVAGSQETQYF
CDR3 DNA: TGTGCCAGCAGCCAAGACAGGGTAGCGGGAAGCCAAGAGACCCAGTACTTC

clone size: -
D gene: TRBD2
V gene: TRBV29-1
J gene: TRBJ2-1
CDR3 protein: CSGTSSGRWNEQFF
CDR3 DNA: TGCAGCGGGACTTCTAGCGGGAGATGGAATGAGCAGTTCTTC

clone size: -
D gene: -
V gene: TRBV9
J gene: TRBJ1-2
CDR3 protein: CASSVGQLYGYTF
CDR3 DNA: TGTGCCAGCAGCGTCGGACAGCTCTATGGCTACACCTTC

clone size: -
D gene: TRBD2
V gene: TRBV9
J gene: TRBJ2-1
CDR3 protein: CASSVELAGTYNEQFF
CDR3 DNA: TGTGCCAGCAGCGTAGAACTAGCGGGAACCTACAATGAGCAGTTCTTC

clone size: -
D gene: TRBD1
V gene: TRBV5-1
J gene: TRBJ2-2
CDR3 protein: CASSLTGTVHRELFF
CDR3 DNA: TGCGCCAGCAGCTTGACCGGGACAGTCCACCGGGAGCTGTTTTTT

clone size: -
D gene: -
V gene: TRBV13
J gene: TRBJ1-5
CDR3 protein: CASSLGGQINQPQHF
CDR3 DNA: TGTGCCAGCAGCTTAGGCGGACAGATAAATCAGCCCCAGCATTTT

clone size: -
D gene: -
V gene: TRBV19
J gene: TRBJ2-3
CDR3 protein: CASSRVRTDTQYF
CDR3 DNA: TGTGCCAGTAGTAGAGTTCGCACAGATACGCAGTATTTT

clone size: -
D gene: -
V gene: TRBV7-2
J gene: TRBJ1-2
CDR3 protein: CASSLAGGADYGYTF
CDR3 DNA: TGTGCCAGCAGCTTAGCCGGTGGAGCGGATTATGGCTACACCTTC